There are many counts of the clone carrying this TCR beta chain. The antigen is not known. TCRdb re-analysed the reads in MiXCR, keeping a single row per CDR3 protein. The sample lists 900,000 to 950,000 distinct CDR3 sequences, roughly 30% occurring once. This specimen comes from a study of T cell repertoires in cytomegalovirus infection. As for the study in general: Selection of CMV epitopes for the study included recently identified HLA-C-restricted and well-studied HLA-B-restricted ones. Carrying CMV and the relevant HLA type showed in public TCR beta signatures.

Notes on the study in general: CMV carriers having the relevant HLA were flagged by cumulative public TCR beta family frequency.

V was shortened by 0 bases and J by 7 bases, with 12 bases between the two germline ends. The length of the CDR3 is 14 residues. The germline gives CDR1 SGHTA, CDR2 FQGNSA. The source of this sequence is a human donor in good health (CMV status not recorded). Some clones in this sample may be carry-over from other donors' samples. This sequence joins TRBV7-2 and TRBJ1-1; D perhaps matches TRBD1 (5 bases). The source was cultured CD8+ T cells from PBMCs, collected from culture after CMV antigen stimulation. CDR3 nucleotides: TGTGCCAGCAGCTTAGCGCTGAAGGGGTTTGAAGCTTTCTTT. Protein sequence: CASSLALKGFEAFF.